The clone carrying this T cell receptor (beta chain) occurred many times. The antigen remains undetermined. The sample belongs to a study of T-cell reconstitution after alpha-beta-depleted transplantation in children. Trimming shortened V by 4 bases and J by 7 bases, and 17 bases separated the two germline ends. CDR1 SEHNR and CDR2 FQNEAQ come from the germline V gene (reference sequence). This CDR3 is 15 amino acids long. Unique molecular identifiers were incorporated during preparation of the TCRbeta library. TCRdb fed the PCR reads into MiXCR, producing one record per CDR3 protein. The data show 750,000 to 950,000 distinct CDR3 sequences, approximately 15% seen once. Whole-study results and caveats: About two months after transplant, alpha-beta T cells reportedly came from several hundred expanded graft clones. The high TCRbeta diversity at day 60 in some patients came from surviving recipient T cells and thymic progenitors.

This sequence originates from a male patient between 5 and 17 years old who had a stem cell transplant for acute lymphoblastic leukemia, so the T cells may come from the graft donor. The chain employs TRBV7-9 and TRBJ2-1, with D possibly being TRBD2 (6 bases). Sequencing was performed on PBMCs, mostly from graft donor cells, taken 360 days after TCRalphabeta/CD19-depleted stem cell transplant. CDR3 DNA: TGTGCCAGCAGCTCACAGGAGGGTTCGATTAATGAGCAGTTCTTC. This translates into CASSSQEGSINEQFF.